These 2 T cell receptor beta chains share one sample of origin, sequenced in a study of control samples from healthy donors and cancer patients (dated by TCRdb to about 2020). Receptors were amplified or captured by the immunoSEQ multiplex PCR assay. This immuneACCESS table, as held by TCRdb, lists in-frame sequences with V and J called but not all clones. Of the missing ones, under half trace to an unresolved V gene in checked studies; the others have no known cause. The sample table records 80,000 or so clones; less than 95% of these occur just once. The ten largest clones take up under 7.5% of the sample. Material for sequencing was blood. Receptors were obtained from a middle-aged woman in good health.

The chain is built from TRBV4-1 and TRBJ1-6, with TRBD1 identical over 8 bases. This CDR3 spans 16 amino acids. After removal of 6 bases from V and 0 bases from J, the junction contained 4 bases not matched to a gene. In germline, CDR1 is MGHRA, CDR2 YSYEKL. The CDR3 sequence is CASRDTGGSYNSPLHF. The CDR3 DNA follows: TGCGCCAGCAGAGATACAGGGGGCTCCTATAATTCACCCCTCCACTTT.

This chain links TRBV3-1 (or the pseudogene TRBV3-2) with TRBJ1-4; D gene uncertain. CDR1 and CDR2 (germline): LGHDT, YNNKEL (reference sequence). This CDR3 has 15 residues. V lost 2 bases, J lost 8 bases, and 15 bases lay in between. The CDR3: CASSQFILSGEKLFF. In DNA form, the CDR3 reads TGTGCCAGCAGCCAATTCATTCTGTCTGGAGAAAAACTGTTTTTT.